A selection of T cell receptor beta chains follows, all from one sample in a study. From the RT-PCR reads, TCRdb called clonotypes with MiXCR, one entry per CDR3 protein. Of about 680,000 distinct CDR3 sequences in the sample, about 14% were seen once. The source material was memory CD4+ T cells from blood. Receptor source: a female donor in good health, serving as a healthy control. CDR3s include the opening cysteine and the closing phenylalanine or tryptophan. A D gene is named only where the DNA matches it firmly. Some rows have no size entry. The others give once, few or many, or a class for an expanded clone.

j_call,v_call,clone_size,d_call,cdr3_aa,cdr3_nt
TRBJ1-5,TRBV28,NA,NA,CASSLQNRAGQPQHF,TGTGCCAGCAGTTTACAGAACAGGGCGGGTCAGCCCCAGCATTTT
TRBJ2-2,TRBV2,NA,NA,CASSVTLPEAGELFF,TGTGCCAGCAGTGTGACACTCCCCGAAGCCGGGGAGCTGTTTTTT
TRBJ1-1,TRBV27,few,NA,CASSFQGRGEAFF,TGTGCCAGCAGTTTTCAGGGTAGGGGTGAAGCTTTCTTT
TRBJ2-7,TRBV28,NA,NA,CASTSPGRDPAYEQYF,TGTGCCAGCACCTCCCCGGGCAGGGACCCTGCCTACGAGCAGTACTTC
TRBJ2-7,TRBV7-2,few,TRBD2,CASSGGLAADYEQYF,TGTGCCAGCAGCGGGGGACTAGCGGCAGATTACGAGCAGTACTTC
TRBJ1-1,TRBV12-3/TRBV12-4,once,NA,CASRGKGKNTEAFF,TGTGCCAGCAGGGGAAAGGGCAAGAACACTGAAGCTTTCTTT
TRBJ2-7,TRBV5-8,NA,NA,CASSPENLSGEEQYF,TGCGCCAGCAGCCCCGAAAACTTAAGCGGAGAGGAGCAGTACTTC
TRBJ2-2,TRBV27,many,NA,CASSLQVNTGELFF,TGTGCCAGCAGTTTACAGGTTAACACCGGGGAGCTGTTTTTT
TRBJ2-7,TRBV13,NA,TRBD2,CASSLDGTSGAVQYF,TGTGCCAGCAGCTTAGACGGGACTAGCGGTGCGGTGCAGTACTTC
TRBJ1-2,TRBV10-3,NA,TRBD1,CAISDLTGVYGYTF,TGTGCCATCAGTGATTTGACAGGGGTCTATGGCTACACCTTC
TRBJ2-7,TRBV7-2,few,TRBD2,CASRPSGSRYEQYF,TGTGCCAGCAGACCCAGCGGGAGTCGGTACGAGCAGTACTTC
TRBJ2-5,TRBV20-1,many,TRBD2,CSAESGRGQETQYF,TGCAGTGCGGAGAGCGGGAGAGGCCAAGAGACCCAGTACTTC
TRBJ1-5,TRBV15,NA,TRBD1,CATSRGTGGNQPQHF,TGTGCCACCAGCAGAGGAACAGGGGGAAATCAGCCCCAGCATTTT
TRBJ2-3,TRBV11-2,many,NA,CASSLQSGPPTDTQYF,TGTGCCAGCAGCCTCCAAAGCGGCCCCCCCACAGATACGCAGTATTTT
TRBJ2-7,TRBV5-6,many,NA,CASSLEGHSYEQYF,TGTGCCAGCAGCTTGGAGGGACACTCCTACGAGCAGTACTTC
TRBJ1-1,TRBV12-3/TRBV12-4,many,NA,CASSFRGTEAFF,TGTGCCAGCAGTTTCCGGGGAACTGAAGCTTTCTTT
TRBJ2-7,TRBV11-2,few,NA,CASSPPVGGYEQYF,TGTGCCAGCAGCCCCCCCGTCGGAGGGTACGAGCAGTACTTC
TRBJ2-2,TRBV24-1,few,TRBD1,CATSDPGQGNTGELFF,TGTGCCACCAGTGATCCGGGACAGGGGAACACCGGGGAGCTGTTTTTT
TRBJ2-3,TRBV9,NA,NA,CASSVGGYLQHTDTQYF,TGTGCCAGCAGCGTAGGAGGCTACCTTCAACACACAGATACGCAGTATTTT
TRBJ2-3,TRBV20-1,few,NA,CSAKGTSTDTQYF,TGCAGTGCGAAGGGGACTAGCACAGATACGCAGTATTTT
TRBJ1-2,TRBV6-2/TRBV6-3,NA,TRBD1,CASSQGGDYTF,TGTGCCAGCAGCCAGGGGGGTGACTACACCTTC
TRBJ2-5,TRBV20-1,many,TRBD2,CSARDPAGLAGGEETQYF,TGCAGTGCTAGAGACCCGGCGGGACTAGCGGGAGGGGAAGAGACCCAGTACTTC
TRBJ2-5,TRBV7-9,few,TRBD1,CASSELTGAETQYF,TGTGCCAGCAGCGAATTAACAGGGGCAGAGACCCAGTACTTC
TRBJ2-2,TRBV7-2,NA,NA,CASSLDGRAGELFF,TGTGCCAGCAGCTTAGATGGGCGGGCCGGGGAGCTGTTTTTT
TRBJ2-2,TRBV12-3/TRBV12-4,NA,TRBD1,CASNFQTGIGELFF,TGTGCCAGCAATTTTCAGACAGGGATCGGGGAGCTGTTTTTT
TRBJ2-4,TRBV3-1,few,NA,CASSQVLKAGLAKNIQYF,TGTGCCAGCAGCCAAGTCCTGAAGGCGGGATTGGCCAAAAACATTCAGTACTTC